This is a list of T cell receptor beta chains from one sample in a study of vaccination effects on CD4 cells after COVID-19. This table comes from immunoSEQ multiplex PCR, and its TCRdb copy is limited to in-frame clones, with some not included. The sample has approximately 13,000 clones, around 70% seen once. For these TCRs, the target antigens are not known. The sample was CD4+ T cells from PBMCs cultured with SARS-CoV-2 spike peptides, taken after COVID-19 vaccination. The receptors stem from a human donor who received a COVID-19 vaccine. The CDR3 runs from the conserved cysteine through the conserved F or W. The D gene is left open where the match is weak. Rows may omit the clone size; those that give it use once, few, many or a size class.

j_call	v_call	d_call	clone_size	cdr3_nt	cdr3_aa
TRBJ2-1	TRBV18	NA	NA	TGTGCCAGCTCACCACTCAGAAACAATGAGCAGTTCTTC	CASSPLRNNEQFF
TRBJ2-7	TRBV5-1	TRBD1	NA	TGCGCCAGCAGTTCGGGGACAGGCGCCTACGAGCAGTACTTC	CASSSGTGAYEQYF
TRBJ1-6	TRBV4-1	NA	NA	TGCGCCAGCAGCCAAGAAGTAGCCCCTGGTTCACCCCTCCACTTT	CASSQEVAPGSPLHF
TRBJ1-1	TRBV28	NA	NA	TGTGCCACCCTCGTAGGAATGAACACTGAAGCTTTCTTT	CATLVGMNTEAFF
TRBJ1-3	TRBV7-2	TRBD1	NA	TGTGCCAGCAGCTACCGACAGGGACCCTTCATATATTTT	CASSYRQGPFIYF
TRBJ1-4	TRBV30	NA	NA	TGTGCCAGCGGAGGAATGGGTGAAAAACTGTTTTTT	CASGGMGEKLFF
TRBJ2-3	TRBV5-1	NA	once	TGCGCCAGCACGGGGGTGACAGATACGCAGTATTTT	CASTGVTDTQYF
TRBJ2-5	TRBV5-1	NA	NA	TGCGCCAGCAGCTTGACGGCAGGCTCGGGGGAGACCCAGTACTTC	CASSLTAGSGETQYF
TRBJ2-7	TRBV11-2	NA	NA	TGTGCCAGCAGCCGGGGGACATCCCCCGGGGAGCAGTACTTC	CASSRGTSPGEQYF
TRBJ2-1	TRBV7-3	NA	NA	TGTGCCAGCAGCTTAAGGGGTAGCGGTGAGCAGTTCTTC	CASSLRGSGEQFF
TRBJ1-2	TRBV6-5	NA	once	TGTGCCAGCAGCGAGGGGGGACCCTATGGCTACACCTTC	CASSEGGPYGYTF
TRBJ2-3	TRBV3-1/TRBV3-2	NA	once	TGTGCCAGCAGCCAGGCAGGTCCGGATACGCAGTATTTT	CASSQAGPDTQYF
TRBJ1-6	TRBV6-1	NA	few	TGTGCCAGCAGTGAAGCGGAAGGGCGATCACCCCTCCACTTT	CASSEAEGRSPLHF
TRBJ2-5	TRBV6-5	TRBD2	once	TGTGCCAGCAGCCGGACTAGCGAGACCCAGTACTTC	CASSRTSETQYF
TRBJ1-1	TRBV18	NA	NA	TGTGCCAGCTCACCACCGTTAAGGACGCTTAAGGGGCTTAACGCTGAAGCTTTCTTT	CASSPPLRTLKGLNAEAFF
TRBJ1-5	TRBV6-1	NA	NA	TGTGCCAGCAGTGATTTGCGGGGCTTCAATCAGCCCCAGCATTTT	CASSDLRGFNQPQHF
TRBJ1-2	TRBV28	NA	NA	TGTGCCAGCAGCGCGGGGGGGAGGGGCACTAACTATGGCTACACCTTC	CASSAGGRGTNYGYTF
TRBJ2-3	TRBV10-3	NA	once	TGTGCCACCGAAGGAAACACAGATACGCAGTATTTT	CATEGNTDTQYF
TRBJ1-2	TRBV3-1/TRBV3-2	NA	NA	TGTGCCAGCAGTACGGGAGGCCATGGCTACACCTTC	CASSTGGHGYTF
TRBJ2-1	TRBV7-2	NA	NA	TGTGCCAGCAGCTTAGACAGGGCATCCTACAATGAGCAGTTCTTC	CASSLDRASYNEQFF
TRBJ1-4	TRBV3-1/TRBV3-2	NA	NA	TGTGCCAGCAGCCACTGGGGGGGTAATGAAAAACTGTTTTTT	CASSHWGGNEKLFF
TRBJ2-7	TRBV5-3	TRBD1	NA	TGTGCCAGAAGCCCGAGACGCGACCCGACAGGGAACCCCTCCTACGAGCAGTACTTC	CARSPRRDPTGNPSYEQYF
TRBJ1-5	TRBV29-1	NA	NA	TGCAGCATGGGGCAGCGCAATCAGCCCCAGCATTTT	CSMGQRNQPQHF
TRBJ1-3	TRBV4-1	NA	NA	TGCGCCAGCAGCCAGGTGGTGAACCCCTCTGGAAACACCATATATTTT	CASSQVVNPSGNTIYF
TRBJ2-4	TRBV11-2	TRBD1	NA	TGTGCCAGCAGCTTTTTACAGGGGGCCAAAAACATTCAGTACTTC	CASSFLQGAKNIQYF
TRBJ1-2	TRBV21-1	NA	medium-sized	TGTGCCAGCAGCACCCAGGGGCCTAGAGGCTACACCTTC	CASSTQGPRGYTF
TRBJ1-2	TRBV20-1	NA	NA	TGCAGTGCTAGTGGGGGGGATTTTTATGGCTACACCTTC	CSASGGDFYGYTF
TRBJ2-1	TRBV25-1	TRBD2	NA	TGTGCCAGCGCGGAACTAGCGGTATCCTACAATGAGCAGTTCTTC	CASAELAVSYNEQFF
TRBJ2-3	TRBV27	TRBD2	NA	TGTGCCAGCAGACGACTAGCGGGGGCCCCTGCAGATACGCAGTATTTT	CASRRLAGAPADTQYF
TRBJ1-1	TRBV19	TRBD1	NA	TGTGCCAGTAGTCAGACGACAGGGAATGCTTTCTTT	CASSQTTGNAFF
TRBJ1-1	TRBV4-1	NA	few	TGCGCCAGCAGCCAAGATCCCCTAAGGGGGGGGAACACTGAAGCTTTCTTT	CASSQDPLRGGNTEAFF
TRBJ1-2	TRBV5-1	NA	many	TGCGCCAGCAGCTCCGGGGGGGGGCTCGGCTACACCTTC	CASSSGGGLGYTF
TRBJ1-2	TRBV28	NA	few	TGTGCCAGCAGTTTGGTCTCAGGGAGCCACATTAACTATGGCTACACCTTC	CASSLVSGSHINYGYTF
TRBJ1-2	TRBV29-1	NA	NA	TGCAGCGCGGAAGTGTTGGAGTTTAACTATGGCTACACCTTC	CSAEVLEFNYGYTF
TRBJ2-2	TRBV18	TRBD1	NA	TGTGCCAGCTCACCATACCGACAGGGGAAAACCGGGGAGCTGTTTTTT	CASSPYRQGKTGELFF
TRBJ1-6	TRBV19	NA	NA	TGTGCCAGTGAAACAGGGAACTATAATTCACCCCTCCACTTT	CASETGNYNSPLHF
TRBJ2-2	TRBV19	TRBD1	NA	TGTGCCAGTAGTAAGGACAGGGGGCGTTCCGGGGAGCTGTTTTTT	CASSKDRGRSGELFF
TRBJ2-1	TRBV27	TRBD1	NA	TGTGCCAGCAGTTTATCCGGGACAGGGAACAATGAGCAGTTCTTC	CASSLSGTGNNEQFF
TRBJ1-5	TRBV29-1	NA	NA	TGCAGCGTGGGGAAGTCGGGCCAGCCCCAGCATTTT	CSVGKSGQPQHF
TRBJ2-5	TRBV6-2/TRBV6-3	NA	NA	TGTGCCAGCAGTTACTCGAGTCCCGCGACCCAGTACTTC	CASSYSSPATQYF
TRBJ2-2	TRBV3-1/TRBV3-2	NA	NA	TGTGCCAGCAGTCGGGTCCTCGTAACCGGGGAGCTGTTTTTT	CASSRVLVTGELFF
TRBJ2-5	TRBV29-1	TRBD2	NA	TGCAGCGTTGACGTGACTAGCGGTGGGACCCAGTACTTC	CSVDVTSGGTQYF
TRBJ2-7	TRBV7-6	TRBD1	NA	TGTGCCAGCAGCTCAGGGGGCCGAGTAGGGGCCGAGCAGTACTTC	CASSSGGRVGAEQYF
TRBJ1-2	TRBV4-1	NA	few	TGCGCCAGCAGCCAAGAGCGTTTGGGGACAAATATACCTATGGGCTACACCTTC	CASSQERLGTNIPMGYTF
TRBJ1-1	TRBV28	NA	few	TGTGCCAGCAGTTTTCTGCAGACAACTGAAGCTTTCTTT	CASSFLQTTEAFF
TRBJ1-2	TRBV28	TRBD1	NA	TGTGCCAGCAGGGGCGACAGGGGTAAAGGCTACACCTTC	CASRGDRGKGYTF
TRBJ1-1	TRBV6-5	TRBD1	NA	TGTGCCAGCGGACAGGGTTTGAACACTGAAGCTTTCTTT	CASGQGLNTEAFF
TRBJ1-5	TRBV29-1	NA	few	TGCAGCGTTTCCGACACGATCAATCAGCCCCAGCATTTT	CSVSDTINQPQHF
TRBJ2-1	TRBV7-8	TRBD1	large	TGTGCCACTCGAAGGGGGACAGACTCCTACAATGAGCAGTTCTTC	CATRRGTDSYNEQFF
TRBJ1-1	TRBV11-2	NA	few	TGTGCCAGCAGCTCGGGGCTCAGGCGGACAAAGAACACTGAAGCTTTCTTT	CASSSGLRRTKNTEAFF
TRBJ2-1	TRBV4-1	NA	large	TGCGCCAGCAGCCAAGTTACGTCCGACCGGGATGAGCAGTTCTTC	CASSQVTSDRDEQFF
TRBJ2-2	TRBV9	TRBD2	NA	TGTGCCAGCAGCGTAGCGGGGGGATCCGGGGAGCTGTTTTTT	CASSVAGGSGELFF
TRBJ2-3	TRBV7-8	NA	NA	TGTGCCAGCTTTTCCCGCGGTGGGGCAGATACGCAGTATTTT	CASFSRGGADTQYF
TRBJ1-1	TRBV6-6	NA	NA	TGTGCCGCCAGCAACGTCTGGAACACTGAAGCTTTCTTT	CAASNVWNTEAFF
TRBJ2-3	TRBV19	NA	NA	TGTGCCAGTAGTAAAAATGGGCAGGGGGGGGACACAGATACGCAGTATTTT	CASSKNGQGGDTDTQYF
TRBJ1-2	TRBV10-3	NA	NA	TGTGCCATCAGGGGAGATGAGGGTTCCTATGGCTACACCTTC	CAIRGDEGSYGYTF
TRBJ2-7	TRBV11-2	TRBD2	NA	TGTGCCAGCAGCTTAGTTCACACTAGCGGGAGGGCCTACGAGCAGTACTTC	CASSLVHTSGRAYEQYF
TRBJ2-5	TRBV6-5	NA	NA	TGTGCCAGCAGGGAAGAGACCCAGTACTTC	CASREETQYF
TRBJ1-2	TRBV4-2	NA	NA	TGTGCCAGCAGCCCAATGGACGGTCCGTATGGCTACACCTTC	CASSPMDGPYGYTF
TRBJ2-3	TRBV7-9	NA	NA	TGTGCCAGCAGCTCCACCGATACGCAGTATTTT	CASSSTDTQYF